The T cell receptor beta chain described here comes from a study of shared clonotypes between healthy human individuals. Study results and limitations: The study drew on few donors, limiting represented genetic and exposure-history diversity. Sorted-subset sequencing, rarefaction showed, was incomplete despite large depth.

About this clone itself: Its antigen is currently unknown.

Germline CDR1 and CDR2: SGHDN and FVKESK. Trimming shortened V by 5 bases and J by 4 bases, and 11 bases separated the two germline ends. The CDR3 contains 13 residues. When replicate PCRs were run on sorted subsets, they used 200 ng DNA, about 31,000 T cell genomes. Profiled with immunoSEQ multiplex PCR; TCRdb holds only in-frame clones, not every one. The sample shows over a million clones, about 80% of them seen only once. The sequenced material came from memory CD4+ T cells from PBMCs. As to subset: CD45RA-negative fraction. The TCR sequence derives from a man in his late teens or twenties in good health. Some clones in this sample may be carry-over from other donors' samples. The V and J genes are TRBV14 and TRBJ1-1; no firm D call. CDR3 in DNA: TGTGCCAGCAGCTCCACGGGGAGCACTGAAGCTTTCTTT. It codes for CASSSTGSTEAFF.